This record concerns one T cell receptor (beta chain) sequence. Its antigen is unknown. These data belong to a study of PD-1 blockade in mismatch repair-deficient tumors. Study observations and caveats: Tumor-resident clones, often undetectable pretreatment in blood, expanded then contracted after pembrolizumab.

TCRdb keeps only in-frame clones here, not all; method: immunoSEQ multiplex PCR. The sample lists around 9,600 clones; roughly 87% were seen once. The CDR3 is 13 residues long. Germline V gives CDR1 SGHDT, CDR2 YYEEEE. V shed 2 bases and J shed 4 bases, with 9 bases lying between them. Specified time point: roughly ten-day in vitro stimulation with candidate mutation-associated neoantigen peptide 1. Cells were stimulated roughly 10 days with each of under ten ELISpot-reactive neoantigens. The input for sequencing was cells cultured in vitro, taken from a patient treated with pembrolizumab. This sequence joins TRBV5-6 and TRBJ2-5; D may be TRBD2 (6 bases). The sequence was obtained from an adult with mismatch repair-deficient cancer. The CDR3 DNA is TGTGCCAGCAGCTTTCCCGGGGGAGAGACCCAGTACTTC. Its protein is CASSFPGGETQYF.